One sample yielded the 2 T cell receptor beta chains listed below, sequenced in a study of control samples from healthy donors and cancer patients. Here immunoSEQ multiplex PCR was the method, and the copy in TCRdb shows in-frame clones only, minus some. The sample yields about 160,000 clones, 96% seen once. The specimen was blood. Receptors were obtained from a woman aged 30 to 39 in good health.

Only one count was recorded for this clone. The chain uses TRBV7-2 and TRBJ1-1; TRBD1 aligns across 8 bases. CDR3 size: 14 residues. The ends lost 4 bases at V and 3 bases at J; junction bases unmatched: 4. CDR1 and CDR2 (germline): SGHTA, FQGNSA. The CDR3: CASSSTGAHTEAFF. DNA for the CDR3: TGTGCCAGCAGCTCGACAGGGGCACACACTGAAGCTTTCTTT.

A remark on this clone: Distinct nucleotide sequences in the sample also encode this CDR3. The chain links TRBV5-1 to TRBJ2-2, with D maybe TRBD2 (6 bases). There are 14 residues in the CDR3. The V end was cut by 4 bases, the J end by 4 bases, with 11 bases between. Germline loops: CDR1 SGHRS, CDR2 YFSETQ. Written as DNA, the CDR3 is TGCGCCAGCAGCCTGGTAGCGGCCACCGGGGAGCTGTTTTTT. This codes for CASSLVAATGELFF.